Included here is one TCR beta chain sequence, with context. What it recognizes is unknown. The method was immunoSEQ multiplex PCR; TCRdb's version includes in-frame clones alone and lacks a portion of them. The repertoire holds some 150,000 clones, with approximately 88% as singletons. V lost 5 bases to trimming and J lost 7 bases; unmatched junction nucleotides: 8. The CDR3 length is 13 residues. Germline V lookup: CDR1 MNHNS, CDR2 SASEGT. The data are from a study of T cell responses to AZD1222 COVID-19 vaccine. Study results and limitations: Close to half of spike-specific TCRs reportedly recognize unmutated variant regions.

This TCR came from an adult in good health. The gene calls are TRBV6-1 and TRBJ2-7, with 7 bases fitting TRBD1. Here the sequenced sample was peripheral blood, taken on day 0 of AZD1222 vaccination. The CDR3 DNA sequence: TGTGCCAGCAGTTTGTCAGGGGGTTGGGAGCAGTACTTC. The encoded protein is CASSLSGGWEQYF.